This T cell receptor (beta chain) was retrieved from a study of cytomegalovirus exposure and HLA in healthy donors. In the PCR, 60 Vbeta and 13 Jbeta primers were used. Original processing notes: The authors later counted approximately 80 million unique TCR beta chains, roughly 11 million of them shared. Sequenced by immunoSEQ multiplex PCR; TCRdb stores in-frame clones only, minus some. V and J calls and clone size come straight from that table; D and trimming were deduced from the DNA. This sample's clone table lists some 200,000 clones. As concerns this clone: Its antigen is unknown.

Overall study findings and caveats: In a later analysis, TCR beta V- and J-gene trimming showed a link to a missense DCLRE1C variant.

The V and J ends lost 3 bases and 4 bases, in that order; junction bases with no gene match: 8. This CDR3 is built from 15 residues. Per germline, CDR1 LNHNV and CDR2 YYDKDF (reference sequence). The TCR sequence derives from a girl aged 2 to 10 in good health and CMV-seropositive. Sequenced input: PBMCs. V is TRBV15 and J is TRBJ1-1; TRBD1 matches at 7 bases. The CDR3 sequence is CATSSRTGMSTEAFF. The CDR3 region has the DNA TGTGCCACCAGCAGCCGGACAGGCATGAGCACTGAAGCTTTCTTT. Together with reference TRBV15 and TRBJ1-1, the CDR3 gives the full variable domain: DAMVIQNPRYQVTQFGKPVTLSCSQTLNHNVMYWYQQKSSQAPKLLFHYYDKDFNNEADTPDNFQSRRPNTSFCFLDIRSPGLGDTAMYLCATSSRTGMSTEAFFGQGTRLTVV.